This is a list of T cell receptor beta chains from one sample in a study of cytomegalovirus exposure and HLA in healthy donors. The protocol was immunoSEQ multiplex PCR, while the TCRdb copy is restricted to in-frame clones and leaves out a portion. The data show about 150,000 clones, roughly 80% seen once. Sequencing was carried out using PBMCs. Receptors originate from a male donor in good health and CMV-seronegative. CDR3s include the opening cysteine and the closing phenylalanine or tryptophan. The order of the fields is V gene, D gene, J gene, clone size, CDR3 DNA, CDR3 protein. A D gene is named only where the DNA matches it firmly. Clone size is not always given. Where it is, it says once, few, many or a class for expanded clones.

v_call: TRBV5-1
d_call: -
j_call: TRBJ2-7
clone_size: -
cdr3_nt: TGCGCCAGCAGCCCGAGGACTGGGTCAGTGGGCGAGCAGTACTTC
cdr3_aa: CASSPRTGSVGEQYF

v_call: TRBV10-2
d_call: -
j_call: TRBJ1-6
clone_size: -
cdr3_nt: TGCGCCAGCAGTGGCTACTATAATTCACCCCTCCACTTT
cdr3_aa: CASSGYYNSPLHF

v_call: TRBV4-2
d_call: -
j_call: TRBJ1-1
clone_size: once
cdr3_nt: TGTGCCAGCAGCCGGACCCAGGGACAAATGAATACTGAAGCTTTCTTT
cdr3_aa: CASSRTQGQMNTEAFF

v_call: TRBV30
d_call: -
j_call: TRBJ1-6
clone_size: -
cdr3_nt: TGTGCCTGGGCAGGGGACGGAGATAATTCACCCCTCCACTTT
cdr3_aa: CAWAGDGDNSPLHF

v_call: TRBV28
d_call: TRBD2
j_call: TRBJ2-6
clone_size: -
cdr3_nt: TGTGCCAGCAGTTCCGGAGTAGCGGGAGCTGGGGCCAACGTCCTGACTTTC
cdr3_aa: CASSSGVAGAGANVLTF

v_call: TRBV4-2
d_call: -
j_call: TRBJ1-1
clone_size: -
cdr3_nt: TGTGCCAGCAGCCAAGTGGGTGGGGGCGCGGGCACTGAAGCTTTCTTT
cdr3_aa: CASSQVGGGAGTEAFF

v_call: TRBV9
d_call: TRBD1
j_call: TRBJ2-1
clone_size: once
cdr3_nt: TGTGCCAGCAGCGCCCCCCGGGACAGGGGGCGCGGAAACTACAATGAGCAGTTCTTC
cdr3_aa: CASSAPRDRGRGNYNEQFF

v_call: TRBV5-1
d_call: -
j_call: TRBJ2-7
clone_size: -
cdr3_nt: TGCGCCAGCAGCTTGGGGGGGGACAGCTTCCCCTACGAGCAGTACTTC
cdr3_aa: CASSLGGDSFPYEQYF

v_call: TRBV28
d_call: TRBD1
j_call: TRBJ2-7
clone_size: -
cdr3_nt: TGTGCCAGCAGTCCCGTTAGGGGGCAAATTTACGAGCAGTACTTC
cdr3_aa: CASSPVRGQIYEQYF

v_call: TRBV7-2
d_call: TRBD2
j_call: TRBJ2-6
clone_size: -
cdr3_nt: TGTGCCAGCAGCCAGGGACTAGCGGGGGGGCATGGGGCCAACGTCCTGACTTTC
cdr3_aa: CASSQGLAGGHGANVLTF

v_call: TRBV25-1
d_call: -
j_call: TRBJ2-6
clone_size: -
cdr3_nt: TGTGCCAGCACCCACTCTGGGGCCAACGTCCTGACTTTC
cdr3_aa: CASTHSGANVLTF

v_call: TRBV5-5
d_call: -
j_call: TRBJ2-1
clone_size: -
cdr3_nt: TGTGCCAGCAGCTTAGGGGGTTTCTCCTACAATGAGCAGTTCTTC
cdr3_aa: CASSLGGFSYNEQFF

v_call: TRBV18
d_call: TRBD1
j_call: TRBJ1-5
clone_size: -
cdr3_nt: TGTGCCAGCTCGCCGGGACAGCCGGATAGCAATCAGCCCCAGCATTTT
cdr3_aa: CASSPGQPDSNQPQHF

v_call: TRBV6-1
d_call: -
j_call: TRBJ1-4
clone_size: few
cdr3_nt: TGTGCCGTCTACCCGGGAGTCCTTAATGAAAAACTGTTTTTT
cdr3_aa: CAVYPGVLNEKLFF

v_call: TRBV28
d_call: -
j_call: TRBJ1-6
clone_size: -
cdr3_nt: TGTGCCAGCAGTTTGATGACAGGTGTTTCACCCCTCCACTTT
cdr3_aa: CASSLMTGVSPLHF

v_call: TRBV9
d_call: TRBD1
j_call: TRBJ1-3
clone_size: -
cdr3_nt: TGTGCCAGCAGCGACGACAGGGCCTCTGGAAACACCATATATTTT
cdr3_aa: CASSDDRASGNTIYF

v_call: TRBV9
d_call: TRBD1
j_call: TRBJ2-1
clone_size: -
cdr3_nt: TGTGCCAGCAGCGTAGTGACTGGACAGGGGAACAATGAGCAGTTCTTC
cdr3_aa: CASSVVTGQGNNEQFF

v_call: TRBV7-9
d_call: -
j_call: TRBJ1-1
clone_size: -
cdr3_nt: TGTGCCAGCATCCCTGGGGAGACAGGGAACACTGAAGCTTTCTTT
cdr3_aa: CASIPGETGNTEAFF

v_call: TRBV29-1
d_call: TRBD1
j_call: TRBJ1-1
clone_size: -
cdr3_nt: TGCAGCGTTGACAGGGGGAACGGGGCTTTCTTT
cdr3_aa: CSVDRGNGAFF

v_call: TRBV28
d_call: TRBD1
j_call: TRBJ1-4
clone_size: -
cdr3_nt: TGTGCCAGCACGTCGGGACAGGCCTCCTGGGGGCTGTTTTTT
cdr3_aa: CASTSGQASWGLFF

v_call: TRBV7-8
d_call: -
j_call: TRBJ2-1
clone_size: few
cdr3_nt: TGTGCCAGCAGCTTGAGGGTGGCAGGGGCAAGGAATGAGCAGTTCTTC
cdr3_aa: CASSLRVAGARNEQFF

v_call: TRBV2
d_call: TRBD1
j_call: TRBJ1-5
clone_size: -
cdr3_nt: TGTGCCAGCAGTGAACTGGGACAGGGTGTCCAGCCCCAGCATTTT
cdr3_aa: CASSELGQGVQPQHF

v_call: TRBV6-5
d_call: -
j_call: TRBJ2-2
clone_size: few
cdr3_nt: TGTGCCAGCAGGGAGGCCACCGGGGAGCTGTTTTTT
cdr3_aa: CASREATGELFF

v_call: TRBV7-2
d_call: TRBD2
j_call: TRBJ2-1
clone_size: -
cdr3_nt: TGTGCCAGCGGGGGACTAGCGGTTTACAATGAGCAGTTCTTC
cdr3_aa: CASGGLAVYNEQFF

v_call: TRBV29-1
d_call: -
j_call: TRBJ2-1
clone_size: -
cdr3_nt: TGCAGCGTTGGGTCGAGGGAGCAGTTCTTC
cdr3_aa: CSVGSREQFF

v_call: TRBV7-2
d_call: TRBD1
j_call: TRBJ2-5
clone_size: -
cdr3_nt: TGTGCCAGCAGCCTAAGCTGGGGACAGGGAGAGACCCAGTACTTC
cdr3_aa: CASSLSWGQGETQYF

v_call: TRBV5-1
d_call: -
j_call: TRBJ1-2
clone_size: -
cdr3_nt: TGCGCCAGCAGCCCCGAAGGGACTCGGAACTACACCTTC
cdr3_aa: CASSPEGTRNYTF

v_call: TRBV6-5
d_call: -
j_call: TRBJ2-3
clone_size: few
cdr3_nt: TGTGCCAGCAGTTACTGGCAGGGTTCAGATACGCAGTATTTT
cdr3_aa: CASSYWQGSDTQYF

v_call: TRBV27
d_call: -
j_call: TRBJ2-7
clone_size: few
cdr3_nt: TGTGCCAGCCATGGGACTCTTTGGAAGGAGCAGTACTTC
cdr3_aa: CASHGTLWKEQYF

v_call: TRBV4-3
d_call: -
j_call: TRBJ2-7
clone_size: -
cdr3_nt: TGCGCCAGCAGCCAAGACAAGGGGGCCTACGAGCAGTACTTC
cdr3_aa: CASSQDKGAYEQYF

v_call: TRBV5-5
d_call: -
j_call: TRBJ2-4
clone_size: few
cdr3_nt: TGTGCCAGCAGCACAGGGATGGAAAACATTCAGTACTTC
cdr3_aa: CASSTGMENIQYF

v_call: TRBV27
d_call: -
j_call: TRBJ2-6
clone_size: -
cdr3_nt: TGTGCCAGCAGCCTAAGATTGTGGGGAGGGGGGCGCCTCTCTGGGGCCAACGTCCTGACTTTC
cdr3_aa: CASSLRLWGGGRLSGANVLTF

v_call: TRBV30
d_call: -
j_call: TRBJ2-4
clone_size: few
cdr3_nt: TGTGCCTGGAGTCCCATTGGACTAGCCAAAAACATTCAGTACTTC
cdr3_aa: CAWSPIGLAKNIQYF

v_call: TRBV7-8
d_call: TRBD1
j_call: TRBJ1-2
clone_size: -
cdr3_nt: TGTGCCAGCAGCCTCGGGGGACAGGGGGCAAGTGGCTACACCTTC
cdr3_aa: CASSLGGQGASGYTF

v_call: TRBV25-1
d_call: TRBD1
j_call: TRBJ2-7
clone_size: -
cdr3_nt: TGTGCCAGCATGCCAGGACAGGGATTCTTCGAGCAGTACTTC
cdr3_aa: CASMPGQGFFEQYF

v_call: TRBV6-6
d_call: -
j_call: TRBJ2-1
clone_size: few
cdr3_nt: TGTGCCAGCAGTTACTCGATTCAGGTCAATGAGCAGTTCTTC
cdr3_aa: CASSYSIQVNEQFF

v_call: TRBV7-3
d_call: -
j_call: TRBJ2-2
clone_size: -
cdr3_nt: TGTGCCAGCAGCCCACAGGGGGGGTACACCGGGGAGCTGTTTTTT
cdr3_aa: CASSPQGGYTGELFF

v_call: TRBV7-9
d_call: TRBD2
j_call: TRBJ2-5
clone_size: -
cdr3_nt: TGTGCCAGCAGCTCCCCGAGACTAGCGGGGGCCCTGTACCAAGAGACCCAGTACTTC
cdr3_aa: CASSSPRLAGALYQETQYF

v_call: TRBV6-5
d_call: -
j_call: TRBJ2-5
clone_size: -
cdr3_nt: TGTGCCAGCAGTTACTTTCGGGACTACCAAGAGACCCAGTACTTC
cdr3_aa: CASSYFRDYQETQYF

v_call: TRBV28
d_call: -
j_call: TRBJ2-1
clone_size: -
cdr3_nt: TGTGCCAGCACCGAATCATCCGGTCCCAATGAGCAGTTCTTC
cdr3_aa: CASTESSGPNEQFF

v_call: TRBV9
d_call: -
j_call: TRBJ1-3
clone_size: -
cdr3_nt: TGTGCCAGCAGTCCTCAGGGGCTTTCTGGAAACACCATATATTTT
cdr3_aa: CASSPQGLSGNTIYF

v_call: TRBV28
d_call: -
j_call: TRBJ2-7
clone_size: -
cdr3_nt: TGTGCCAGCAGTCCAGCAAGCGGGTCGTACGAGCAGTACTTC
cdr3_aa: CASSPASGSYEQYF

v_call: TRBV5-6
d_call: TRBD2
j_call: TRBJ2-2
clone_size: -
cdr3_nt: TGTGCCAGCAGCCCCCAAATAGCGGGGGGAACCGGGGAGCTGTTTTTT
cdr3_aa: CASSPQIAGGTGELFF

v_call: TRBV7-8
d_call: -
j_call: TRBJ2-1
clone_size: once
cdr3_nt: TGTGCCAGCAGCTCGCCCCATATAGCGGCCTCCTACAATGAGCAGTTCTTC
cdr3_aa: CASSSPHIAASYNEQFF

v_call: TRBV7-3
d_call: TRBD1
j_call: TRBJ1-5
clone_size: -
cdr3_nt: TGTGCCAGCAGCTCGGGACAGGGCGGCCCGCCCCAGCATTTT
cdr3_aa: CASSSGQGGPPQHF

v_call: TRBV5-1
d_call: -
j_call: TRBJ1-2
clone_size: -
cdr3_nt: TGCGCCAGCAGCTTGGCCGAGGCAGGGCCTATCTCTAACTATGGCTACACCTTC
cdr3_aa: CASSLAEAGPISNYGYTF

v_call: TRBV19
d_call: TRBD2
j_call: TRBJ2-2
clone_size: -
cdr3_nt: TGTGCCAGTAGTAAGGGACTAGCGGCCACCGGGGAGCTGTTTTTT
cdr3_aa: CASSKGLAATGELFF

v_call: TRBV19
d_call: -
j_call: TRBJ1-5
clone_size: -
cdr3_nt: TGTGCCAGTAGACTCACGATAACAGGGCCCAATCAGCCCCAGCATTTT
cdr3_aa: CASRLTITGPNQPQHF

v_call: TRBV25-1
d_call: -
j_call: TRBJ1-1
clone_size: -
cdr3_nt: TGTGCCAGCAGTGAATTTTGGCAAGTGAACACTGAAGCTTTCTTT
cdr3_aa: CASSEFWQVNTEAFF

v_call: TRBV9
d_call: TRBD1
j_call: TRBJ1-4
clone_size: -
cdr3_nt: TGTGCCAGCAGCCCTGGACAGGGGGCCGGCGAAAAACTGTTTTTT
cdr3_aa: CASSPGQGAGEKLFF

v_call: TRBV7-2
d_call: -
j_call: TRBJ1-2
clone_size: -
cdr3_nt: TGTGCCAGCAGCTTAGTCAGGGCTGGAGGCTACACCTTC
cdr3_aa: CASSLVRAGGYTF

v_call: TRBV19
d_call: TRBD2
j_call: TRBJ2-2
clone_size: -
cdr3_nt: TGTGCCAGTACCAATCCGGGACTAGCGGGATTACTCTTCACCGGGGAGCTGTTTTTT
cdr3_aa: CASTNPGLAGLLFTGELFF

v_call: TRBV5-1
d_call: TRBD2
j_call: TRBJ2-5
clone_size: once
cdr3_nt: TGCGCCAGCAGCCCCCAAGGGACTAGCCTTTTCGAGACCCAGTACTTC
cdr3_aa: CASSPQGTSLFETQYF

v_call: TRBV29-1
d_call: TRBD1
j_call: TRBJ2-7
clone_size: few
cdr3_nt: TGCAGCGTCCGGACAGGGGCTAACTACGAGCAGTACTTC
cdr3_aa: CSVRTGANYEQYF

v_call: TRBV7-3
d_call: TRBD1
j_call: TRBJ1-2
clone_size: -
cdr3_nt: TGTGCCAGCAGCCTGGACAGGGACAGTCATGGCTACACCTTC
cdr3_aa: CASSLDRDSHGYTF